This entry concerns a single TCR beta chain. What it binds is unknown. Nominally healthy donors provided the samples, though records likely missed some immune exposures. This specimen belongs to a study of cytomegalovirus exposure and HLA in healthy donors. PCR used 60 Vbeta primers and 13 Jbeta primers. Clones were read by immunoSEQ multiplex PCR, and TCRdb kept only the in-frame ones, dropping some. The listing contains some 150,000 clones. V was pared by 4 bases and J by 0 bases, with 9 bases between. The CDR3 contains 13 residues. In germline, CDR1 is SQVTM, CDR2 ANQGSEA. General study findings and limits: For most subjects, TCR beta sequences were reported to predict HLA-A and HLA-B alleles with accuracy. Analyses of presence/absence relied on an assumption of roughly uniform sequencing depth across donors.

This receptor was obtained from a woman under 30 in good health and CMV-seronegative. The sequencing input was PBMCs. The chain uses TRBV29-1 and TRBJ1-1; D remains unclear. Here the CDR3 reads CSVVGGLNTEAFF. The CDR3, as DNA: TGCAGCGTTGTAGGCGGCCTGAACACTGAAGCTTTCTTT.